The next 21 T cell receptor beta chains were all read from a single sample in a study of blood T cell repertoires in COVID-19. Sequencing used immunoSEQ multiplex PCR; TCRdb keeps in-frame clones, though not all of them. The repertoire holds 350,000 to 550,000 clones, with 80% to 90% as singletons. Sequencing was done on a sample of peripheral blood. These TCRs come from a woman aged 30 to 39 with acute or convalescent COVID-19.

This CDR3 is CASSFNLFSSGNTIYF. Written as DNA, the CDR3 is TGCGCCAGCAGTTTTAACCTGTTCAGCTCTGGAAACACCATATATTTT. The chain carries TRBV5-1 and TRBJ1-3; no firm D call. Germline CDR1 and CDR2: SGHRS and YFSETQ. This CDR3 region has 16 residues. V lost 5 bases to trimming and J lost 0 bases, with 15 bases between them.

V is TRBV9 and J is TRBJ2-1; TRBD2 matches at 11 bases. This CDR3 region has 17 residues. J was trimmed by 4 bases and V by 0 bases; bases with no gene match: 6. CDR1 and CDR2 from the germline V gene are SGDLS and YYNGEE. The CDR3 region has the DNA TGTGCCAGCAGCGTAGCATCTAGCGGGGGGACTTACAATGAGCAGTTCTTC. The encoded protein is CASSVASSGGTYNEQFF.

The rearrangement uses TRBV30 and TRBJ1-1; D uncertain. Germline V lookup: CDR1 GTSNPN, CDR2 SVGIG (reference sequence). Deletions cut 2 bases from V and 11 bases from J, with 12 bases between. This CDR3 has 11 residues. CDR3 in amino acids: CAWSRASSAFF. CDR3 nucleotide sequence: TGTGCCTGGAGTAGAGCAAGTTCGGCTTTCTTT.

The V gene is TRBV16, the J gene TRBJ2-7, with a weak D call TRBD1 (6 bases). Looked up from germline, CDR1 is KGHSY and CDR2 is FQNENV. V was shortened by 4 bases and J by 5 bases, with 24 bases between the two germline ends. CDR3 size: 17 residues. The DNA of the CDR3 is TGTGCCAGCAGCCGGGAAGCAGGGGTTTCCTCCAGGAACGAGCAGTACTTC. It codes for CASSREAGVSSRNEQYF.

The chain has TRBV2 and TRBJ1-5; no reliable D call. CDR1 and CDR2 from the germline V gene are SNHLY and FYNNEI. This CDR3 has 15 amino acids. V was trimmed by 5 bases and J by 3 bases, leaving 14 bases between them. CDR3 nucleotide sequence: TGTGCCAGCAGTCTAGGGAGCAGAAACAATCAGCCCCAGCATTTT. This gives the protein CASSLGSRNNQPQHF.

The gene calls are TRBV5-1 and TRBJ2-7; 8 positions agree with TRBD1. The CDR3 sequence is 16 residues long. Germline values: CDR1 SGHRS, CDR2 YFSETQ. Trimming removed 4 bases from V and 2 bases from J; junction bases left unmatched: 11. The CDR3 DNA reads TGCGCCAGCAGCACCACGACAGGGGCCGGAGCCTACGAGCAGTACTTC. It encodes CASSTTTGAGAYEQYF.

This clone has just a few counts. The chain employs TRBV7-2 and TRBJ1-1; no clear D. V was shortened by 1 base and J by 0 bases, with 12 bases between the two germline ends. From germline, CDR1 is SGHTA and CDR2 FQGNSA. This CDR3 region has 16 residues. CDR3 coding DNA: TGTGCCAGCAGCTTAGGAGTCTATCCGATGAACACTGAAGCTTTCTTT. Translated, it gives CASSLGVYPMNTEAFF.

The J gene is TRBJ2-7, the V gene TRBV11-2; D not resolved. The CDR3 has 14 residues. CDR1 is SGHAT and CDR2 is FQNNGV in the germline V gene. With 1 base removed from V and 0 bases from J, the gap between germline ends came to 7 bases. This chain's CDR3 is CASSLVSSSYEQYF. Here the CDR3 DNA reads TGTGCCAGCAGCTTAGTCTCCAGCTCCTACGAGCAGTACTTC.

The chain carries TRBV4-1 and TRBJ1-2; TRBD1 aligns across 7 bases. The CDR3 totals 15 residues. CDR1 MGHRA and CDR2 YSYEKL come from the germline V gene. The junction had 11 bases not matched to a gene; V was cut back by 1 base and J by 9 bases. The CDR3 loop is CASSQVRTGVASYTF. DNA of the CDR3: TGCGCCAGCAGCCAAGTAAGGACAGGCGTCGCTAGCTACACCTTC.

The table lists this clone with a count of one. This chain joins TRBV11-2 and TRBJ2-7, with 9 positions matching TRBD1. The CDR3 loop spans 16 amino acids. Trimming cost V 1 base and J 3 bases; bases outside gene matches: 7. From germline, CDR1 is SGHAT and CDR2 FQNNGV. CDR3 sequence (DNA): TGTGCCAGCAGCTTAGCCTCCGGGACAGGGTTCTACGAGCAGTACTTC. Translated: CASSLASGTGFYEQYF.

This clone was observed once. The chain combines TRBV9 with TRBJ2-5; 9 bases map to TRBD1. The CDR3 sequence is 13 residues long. With V trimmed by 3 bases and J by 8 bases, 5 bases remained unmatched. The germline V gene has CDR1 SGDLS and CDR2 YYNGEE. CDR3 residues: CASSGTGVGTQYF. CDR3 nucleotide sequence: TGTGCCAGCAGCGGGACAGGGGTGGGAACCCAGTACTTC.

The genes are TRBV2 and TRBJ1-2, with D perhaps matching TRBD1 (5 bases). The CDR3 consists of 16 residues. CDR1 SNHLY and CDR2 FYNNEI come from the germline V gene. The V and J ends lost 2 bases and 0 bases respectively, with 13 bases between them. The DNA of the CDR3 is TGTGCCAGCAGTGAAAAGCAGGGATACTCTAACTATGGCTACACCTTC. The encoded protein is CASSEKQGYSNYGYTF.

The V gene is TRBV10-3, the J gene TRBJ2-5; 8 bases are a match to TRBD1. Per the germline V gene, CDR1 is ENHRY and CDR2 is SYGVKD. V lost 3 bases and J lost 5; bases outside the gene matches: 8. The CDR3 is 15 residues long. This CDR3 reads CAISDDRGLGETQYF. The CDR3, as DNA: TGTGCCATCAGTGACGACAGGGGTTTAGGCGAGACCCAGTACTTC.

V is TRBV28 and J is TRBJ2-7; D remains ambiguous. Germline CDR1 reads MDHEN; CDR2 reads SYDVKM. V shed 8 bases and J shed 3 bases, with 8 bases lying between them. The length of the CDR3 is 11 residues. In nucleotides, the CDR3 is TGTGCCAGCCTAACCGGCTACGAGCAGTACTTC. Protein product: CASLTGYEQYF.

The CDR3 protein is CASSQGTGRAEQYF. CDR3 nucleotides: TGCGCCAGCAGCCAGGGGACAGGAAGAGCCGAGCAGTACTTC. This chain connects TRBV4-1 to TRBJ2-7; TRBD1 agrees at 8 bases. The CDR3 consists of 14 residues. V was clipped by 3 bases and J by 6 bases; unmatched bases: 7. CDR1 and CDR2 from the germline V gene are MGHRA and YSYEKL.

The gene calls are TRBV5-1 and TRBJ1-2; 7 bases match TRBD1. V gave up 0 bases and J gave up 0 bases; unmatched junction bases: 2. This CDR3 contains 15 residues. The germline V gene encodes CDR1 SGHRS and CDR2 YFSETQ. CDR3 sequence: CASSLVGTANYGYTF. CDR3 nucleotides: TGCGCCAGCAGCTTGGTTGGGACAGCTAACTATGGCTACACCTTC.

The chain recombines TRBV18 with TRBJ2-2; 8 positions match TRBD1. Germline V lookup: CDR1 KGHSH, CDR2 LQKENI. V trimming: 6 bases; J trimming: 1 base; junction bases outside the gene matches: 7. The CDR3 contains 16 residues. The chain's CDR3 is CASSRAGTGNTGELFF. The DNA for the CDR3 is TGTGCCAGCTCCAGAGCCGGGACAGGGAACACCGGGGAGCTGTTTTTT. Together with reference TRBV18 and TRBJ2-2, the CDR3 gives the full variable domain: NAGVMQNPRHLVRRRGQEARLRCSPMKGHSHVYWYRQLPEEGLKFMVYLQKENIIDESGMPKERFSAEFPKEGPSILRIQQVVRGDSAAYFCASSRAGTGNTGELFFGEGSRLTVL.

The V call is TRBV11-2, the J call TRBJ1-3, with D possibly being TRBD1 (5 bases). The CDR3 is made up of 14 amino acids. Trimming removed 5 bases from V and 0 bases from J, with 8 bases in between. CDR1 is SGHAT and CDR2 is FQNNGV in the germline V gene. The CDR3 DNA follows: TGTGCCAGCAGCGCAGGGTTCTCTGGAAACACCATATATTTT. This translates into CASSAGFSGNTIYF.

In its sample, this clone was seen once. The chain combines TRBV6-6 with TRBJ1-6; D is ambiguous. The germline V gene encodes CDR1 MNHNY and CDR2 SVGAGI (reference sequence). Trimming shortened V by 0 bases and J by 12 bases, and 9 bases separated the two germline ends. The CDR3 extends over 13 amino acids. The CDR3 loop is CASSYSPGKPLHF. CDR3 sequence (DNA): TGTGCCAGCAGTTACTCCCCCGGGAAACCCCTCCACTTT.

The CDR3 DNA reads TGTGCCAGCAGTTCGGGACAGCCCACTGAAGCTTTCTTT. This codes for CASSSGQPTEAFF. The rearrangement links TRBV28 to TRBJ1-1; 7 nucleotides agree with TRBD1. CDR3 length equals 13 residues. Germline V gives CDR1 MDHEN, CDR2 SYDVKM. The trim removed 4 bases at V and 4 bases at J, leaving 3 bases unmatched.

V and J are TRBV2 and TRBJ2-3; perhaps TRBD2 as D (6 bases). Germline V lookup: CDR1 SNHLY, CDR2 FYNNEI. The CDR3 consists of 17 residues. V was shortened by 5 bases and J by 4 bases, with 22 bases between the two germline ends. The DNA of the CDR3 is TGTGCCAGCAGTTACACCACTAGTGCGGGGTTTTCAGATACGCAGTATTTT. Amino acid sequence: CASSYTTSAGFSDTQYF.